This T cell receptor beta chain was captured in a study of blood T cell repertoires in COVID-19. Study background: Samples came from the United States, Italy and Spain, spanning acute and convalescent COVID-19.

Germline V gene data show CDR1 as MNHEY and CDR2 as SVGAGI. Trimming removed 4 bases from V and 3 bases from J; junction bases left unmatched: 2. This CDR3 contains 14 residues. The assay was immunoSEQ multiplex PCR, and TCRdb's table has in-frame clones only and misses some. The repertoire includes fewer than 350,000 clones, 75% to 90% of them detected once, and around a tenth sits in the top ten. The sequencing sample was made of PBMCs or T cells enriched from blood (not recorded which). The sequence came from a woman between 40 and 50 years old who had recovered from COVID-19. This rearrangement joins TRBV6-5 to TRBJ2-7, with 11 bases that match TRBD1. The CDR3: CASSSGTGGYEQYF. The CDR3 DNA sequence: TGTGCCAGCAGTTCCGGGACAGGGGGCTACGAGCAGTACTTC.